This TCR beta chain comes out of a study of CD8 T cells in ankylosing spondylitis. Study-level points and caveats: Within ankylosing spondylitis blood, a TCR beta motif made up of several highly homologous variants appeared to be characteristic. Previously reported in reactive arthritis synovial fluid and blood were some of the motif variants. Matched ankylosing spondylitis synovial fluid reportedly showed significant enrichment of disease-linked clones. Disease-linked clones bore a CD8+ phenotype and were relatively rare in peripheral blood.

Worth noting for this clonotype: Its antigen is still unknown.

CDR1 SGHAT and CDR2 FQNNGV come from the germline V gene. This CDR3 is 19 amino acids long. Trimming took 5 bases from V and 3 from J, leaving 29 bases between them. Library preparation for TCR beta used quantitative 5'-RACE with molecular barcodes. TCRdb fed the 5' RACE reads into MiXCR, producing one record per CDR3 protein. This sample carries around 130,000 distinct CDR3 sequences, 15% to 20% of them seen once, and the ten largest clones take about 33%. V gene TRBV11-2 combines with J gene TRBJ2-7; D may be TRBD2 (6 bases). The specimen was blood, either unsorted or a sorted T cell fraction (not recorded which). The source of this sequence is a male donor with ankylosing spondylitis. The CDR3 sequence: CASSDRDSPFMVMVYEQYF. The CDR3 nucleotides read TGTGCCAGCAGCGACCGGGACTCCCCCTTCATGGTCATGGTCTACGAGCAGTACTTC. Drawing the rest from reference TRBV11-2 and TRBJ2-7, the complete variable domain is EAGVAQSPRYKIIEKRQSVAFWCNPISGHATLYWYQQILGQGPKLLIQFQNNGVVDDSQLPKDRFSAERLKGVDSTLKIQPAKLEDSAVYLCASSDRDSPFMVMVYEQYFGPGTRLTVT.